This T cell receptor (beta chain) came from a study of graft-versus-host responses after intestinal transplantation. Overall study results and limits: Some GvH clones appeared in ileal mucosa or blood before recipient bone marrow.

As for this clone: Its antigen is unknown.

The CDR3 has 14 residues. From germline, CDR1 is SGHNT and CDR2 YYREEE (reference sequence). V was clipped by 4 bases and J by 4 bases, with 13 bases between them. Data came from immunoSEQ multiplex PCR; TCRdb stores just in-frame clones and leaves some out. The sample lists 96,000 or so clones, approximately 90% occurring once. This chain links TRBV5-4 with TRBJ2-3; no reliable D call. This receptor was identified in a human donor who received an intestinal transplant. The starting material was unstimulated CD4+ T cells sorted from spleen or lymph node cells, obtained before intestinal transplant. The CDR3 region has the DNA TGTGCCAGCAGCCAAAGTTCAGTGGCAGATACGCAGTATTTT. Amino acid sequence: CASSQSSVADTQYF.